What follows are 30 T cell receptor beta chains derived from one specimen sequenced in a study of human T cells and chemical hapten exposure. Time point: patch test 1, 2 weeks after DPC sensitization. As for treatment: therapeutic diphenylcyclopropenone sensitization with weekly scalp DPC. One entry per CDR3 protein, called by TCRdb with MiXCR from the RACE reads. In the table there are 79,000 or so distinct CDR3 sequences, 10% of which are singletons. The source material was whole blood, sampled in connection with sensitization to the hapten diphenylcyclopropenone (DPC). These receptors came from a woman aged 45-59 years with alopecia areata. Some clones in this sample may be carry-over from other donors' samples.

This clonotype was counted a few times. This chain uses TRBV9 with TRBJ2-3; D is uncertain. Trimming pared 0 bases from V and 0 bases from J, leaving 11 bases between. There are 16 residues in the CDR3. Germline V gives CDR1 SGDLS, CDR2 YYNGEE. CDR3 in amino acids: CASSVDGNPSTDTQYF. DNA of the CDR3: TGTGCCAGCAGCGTAGATGGCAACCCTAGCACAGATACGCAGTATTTT.

This clonotype was observed many times. This sequence joins TRBV7-2 and TRBJ2-5; D call uncertain. Deletions cut 3 bases from V and 4 bases from J, with 3 bases between. This CDR3 is built from 11 residues. Germline V gene lookup returns CDR1 SGHTA and CDR2 FQGNSA. CDR3: CASSFLETQYF. The CDR3 nucleotides are TGTGCCAGCAGCTTCTTAGAGACCCAGTACTTC.

This clonotype was seen more than once but under ten times. The chain uses TRBV10-3 and TRBJ2-7; tentatively, D is TRBD1 (5 bases). The germline gives CDR1 ENHRY, CDR2 SYGVKD. This CDR3 contains 13 residues. V lost 8 bases and J lost 1, with 12 bases in between. This chain's CDR3 is CAIQGSSSYEQYF. In DNA form, the CDR3 reads TGTGCCATCCAGGGATCTAGTTCCTACGAGCAGTACTTC.

This chain joins TRBV27 and TRBJ2-1; 13 nucleotides line up with TRBD2. CDR3 size: 17 residues. Per germline, CDR1 MNHEY and CDR2 SMNVEV (reference sequence). Unmatched junction bases numbered 5, after V lost 4 bases and J lost 2 bases. The CDR3 nucleotides read TGTGCCAGCAGTTGGGGACTAGCGGGAAGGACCTACAATGAGCAGTTCTTC. It yields the protein CASSWGLAGRTYNEQFF.

The chain is built from TRBV6-5 and TRBJ2-3, with a tentative D call TRBD2 (5 bases). Trimming pared 6 bases from V and 1 base from J, leaving 5 bases between. The CDR3 contains 12 residues. Germline lookup yields CDR1 MNHEY and CDR2 SVGAGI. The CDR3 spells CASRGGTDTQYF. CDR3 nucleotide sequence: TGTGCCAGCAGGGGAGGCACAGATACGCAGTATTTT.

This clonotype was counted ten times or more. This CDR3 is CSARVPGQGPASKLFF. Here the CDR3 DNA reads TGCAGTGCTAGAGTCCCGGGACAGGGTCCGGCGAGTAAACTGTTTTTT. This chain connects TRBV20-1 to TRBJ1-4, with 9 positions matching TRBD1. CDR3 length equals 16 residues. Germline V gene data show CDR1 as DFQATT and CDR2 as SNEGSKA (reference sequence). After removal of 1 base from V and 11 bases from J, the junction contained 14 bases not matched to a gene.

CDR3 in DNA: TGTGCCAGCAGCCCCCCTGGGACTAGCGGGAGAGGTGCCAATGAGCAGTTCTTC. The encoded protein is CASSPPGTSGRGANEQFF. The chain uses TRBV28 and TRBJ2-1, with TRBD2 matching 14 bases. The CDR3 is 18 residues long. Per germline, CDR1 MDHEN and CDR2 SYDVKM. V lost 6 bases, J lost 6 bases, and 13 bases stayed unmatched. The full variable domain, with the rest looked up from reference TRBV28 and TRBJ2-1, is DVKVTQSSRYLVKRTGEKVFLECVQDMDHENMFWYRQDPGLGLRLIYFSYDVKMKEKGDIPEGYSVSREKKERFSLILESASTNQTSMYLCASSPPGTSGRGANEQFFGPGTRLTVL.

There are a few counts of this clonotype. The rearrangement links TRBV28 to TRBJ2-7, with D unclear. Germline V gene data show CDR1 as MDHEN and CDR2 as SYDVKM. V was shortened by 2 bases and J by 3 bases, with 8 bases between the two germline ends. The CDR3 is made up of 13 amino acids. CDR3 sequence (DNA): TGTGCCAGCAGTTTAGATCCGATCTACGAGCAGTACTTC. Residues: CASSLDPIYEQYF.

The chain combines TRBV9 with TRBJ2-2, with 9 bases identical to TRBD2. Trimming at V came to 3 bases and at J to 2 bases, leaving 5 bases not matched to a gene. CDR1 SGDLS and CDR2 YYNGEE come from the germline V gene. The length of the CDR3 is 16 residues. CDR3 bases: TGTGCCAGCAGCGGGCGAGGGACTAGCAACACCGGGGAGCTGTTTTTT. Its protein is CASSGRGTSNTGELFF.

J is TRBJ2-7 and V is TRBV29-1, with a tentative D call TRBD2 (5 bases). V lost 6 bases and J lost 3, with 18 bases in between. This CDR3 contains 14 residues. Per the germline V gene, CDR1 is SQVTM and CDR2 is ANQGSEA. CDR3 DNA: TGCAGCGTCTCCTCTACGGGGAGAAACTACGAGCAGTACTTC. Amino acids: CSVSSTGRNYEQYF.

The chain recombines TRBV11-1 with TRBJ2-4; D is ambiguous. The CDR3 covers 16 residues. The V end was cut by 5 bases, the J end by 0 bases, with 14 bases between. CDR1 and CDR2 (germline): SGHAT, FQDESV (reference sequence). The chain's CDR3 is CASSPRPEIAKNIQYF. The CDR3, as DNA: TGTGCCAGCAGCCCCCGCCCTGAGATAGCCAAAAACATTCAGTACTTC.

This clonotype was counted a few times. The genes are TRBV5-8 and TRBJ2-1; TRBD1 matches 12 bases. The CDR3 has 15 amino acids. Germline CDR1 reads SGHTS; CDR2 reads YDEGEE. J lost 12 bases, V lost 1 base, and 8 bases had no gene match. This chain's CDR3 is CASSLLGQGASVQFF. The CDR3 DNA reads TGTGCCAGCAGCTTGTTGGGACAGGGGGCATCGGTGCAGTTCTTC.

A few counts support this clonotype. V gene TRBV6-2 or TRBV6-3 combines with J gene TRBJ2-3; 10 bases match TRBD2. This CDR3 region has 18 residues. Germline CDR1 reads MNHEY; CDR2 reads SVGEGT. With V trimmed by 7 bases and J by 6 bases, 19 bases remained unmatched. In DNA form, the CDR3 reads TGTGCCAGCACCCCGGGGCTAGCGGGAGTCCCCTCCCGGGATACGCAGTATTTT. Protein: CASTPGLAGVPSRDTQYF.

There are a few counts of this clonotype. The rearrangement joins TRBV3-1 to TRBJ2-7; perhaps TRBD2 as D (5 bases). Between the trimmed V and J ends, which lost 6 bases and 5 bases, there was a span of 5 bases. From germline, CDR1 is LGHDT and CDR2 YNNKEL (reference sequence). This CDR3 has 10 residues. CDR3 amino acids: CASREDEQYF. Here the CDR3 DNA reads TGTGCCAGCAGGGAGGACGAGCAGTACTTC.

Concerning this clonotype: A single base separates this from a much larger clone, so it may be a read error. J is TRBJ2-7 and V is TRBV11-3; D unclear. CDR1 is SGHNT and CDR2 is YENEEA in the germline V gene. Trimming shortened V by 5 bases and J by 2 bases, and 7 bases separated the two germline ends. The CDR3 length is 12 residues. For the CDR3, the DNA is TGTGCCAGCAGCCTCCGGCCCTACGAGCAGTACTTC. It specifies CASSLRPYEQYF.

The table lists this clonotype with a few counts. The chain recombines TRBV29-1 with TRBJ2-7; 7 bases match TRBD1. The germline V gene has CDR1 SQVTM and CDR2 ANQGSEA. J lost 6 bases, V lost 7 bases, and 12 bases had no gene match. The CDR3 contains 13 residues. CDR3 nucleotides: TGCAGCGCCGGCCGAGGGGGCAACGTCGAGCAGTACTTC. Translating gives CSAGRGGNVEQYF.

This clonotype showed up just once. This sequence joins TRBV5-1 and TRBJ2-5; TRBD2 aligns across 9 bases. V lost 0 bases to trimming and J lost 5 bases; unmatched junction nucleotides: 5. The CDR3 runs 15 residues. CDR1 is SGHRS and CDR2 is YFSETQ in the germline V gene. CDR3 in amino acids: CASSLAAGGYETQYF. The CDR3 DNA follows: TGCGCCAGCAGCTTGGCAGCGGGAGGATATGAGACCCAGTACTTC.

The sample holds a few counts of this clonotype. CDR3 DNA sequence: TGTGCCAGCCGCTCTAGCGGTGGTACCAACGTCCTGACTTTC. Translating it yields CASRSSGGTNVLTF. The V and J genes are TRBV19 and TRBJ2-6; 7 nucleotides agree with TRBD2. The CDR3 is 14 amino acids. V gave up 9 bases and J gave up 8 bases; unmatched junction bases: 10. The V gene's germline CDR1 is LNHDA and CDR2 SQIVND (reference sequence).

Of note for this clonotype: At one end the junction does not follow the germline gene, possibly because of a read error. The chain joins TRBV5-1 to TRBJ2-1, with 8 bases aligning to TRBD2. The CDR3 runs to 13 residues. The germline gives CDR1 SGHRS, CDR2 YFSETQ. The CDR3 spells CASGAGVPNEQLF. The CDR3 DNA follows: TGCGCCAGCGGAGCGGGAGTCCCCAATGAGCAGTTGTTC.

This clonotype was seen many times. This chain joins TRBV7-2 and TRBJ2-7; either TRBD1 or TRBD2 may fit D (5 bases each). CDR3 length: 15 residues. The ends were cut back, 4 bases at V and 4 bases at J, with 17 bases in the middle. Germline V lookup: CDR1 SGHTA, CDR2 FQGNSA. For the CDR3, the DNA is TGTGCCAGCAGCTGGTACCCGACGGGACCTTACGAGCAGTACTTC. Amino acids: CASSWYPTGPYEQYF.

The chain couples TRBV27 to TRBJ2-7; 8 bases are a match to TRBD1. Trimming cost V 3 bases and J 11 bases; bases outside gene matches: 9. Germline CDR1 is MNHEY and CDR2 is SMNVEV (reference sequence). This CDR3 has 13 amino acids. The CDR3 DNA sequence: TGTGCCAGCAGTTTGGGACCGGACAGGGACAAGTACTTC. It translates to CASSLGPDRDKYF.

This clonotype has just a few counts. The chain joins TRBV7-6 to TRBJ2-1; TRBD1 matches at 8 bases. V shed 1 base, J shed 2 bases, and the junction held 4 bases outside the gene matches. In germline, CDR1 is SGHVS, CDR2 FNYEAQ. The CDR3 consists of 16 residues. CDR3 amino acids: CASSLGTGGAYNEQFF. CDR3 coding DNA: TGTGCCAGCAGCTTAGGAACAGGGGGTGCCTACAATGAGCAGTTCTTC.

The chain combines TRBV5-4 with TRBJ2-3; 9 nucleotides align to TRBD2. This CDR3 contains 15 residues. With V trimmed by 6 bases and J by 1 base, 6 bases remained unmatched. The germline CDR1 and CDR2 sequences are SGHNT and YYREEE (reference sequence). The CDR3 here is CASTERTSGTDTQYF. CDR3 DNA sequence: TGTGCCAGCACCGAGAGGACTAGCGGCACAGATACGCAGTATTTT.

A few counts support this clonotype. The V and J genes are TRBV10-3 and TRBJ2-1; 8 positions match TRBD2. There are 13 residues in the CDR3. Germline values: CDR1 ENHRY, CDR2 SYGVKD. The V segment lost 5 bases and the J segment 8 bases; nucleotides outside the gene matches: 5. The CDR3 protein is CAISSTSADEQFF. The CDR3 DNA is TGTGCCATCAGTTCGACTAGCGCAGATGAGCAGTTCTTC.

The rearrangement joins TRBV11-3 to TRBJ2-1; D call uncertain. Germline V gene sequence: CDR1 SGHNT, CDR2 YENEEA. V dropped 1 base and J dropped 0 bases, with 7 bases sitting between them. This CDR3 has 15 amino acids. The chain's CDR3 is CASSLGPSSYNEQFF. In DNA, the CDR3 is TGTGCCAGCAGCTTAGGCCCCAGCTCCTACAATGAGCAGTTCTTC. Using reference TRBV11-3 and TRBJ2-1 for the parts outside the CDR3, the full variable domain is EAGVVQSPRYKIIEKKQPVAFWCNPISGHNTLYWYLQNLGQGPELLIRYENEEAVDDSQLPKDRFSAERLKGVDSTLKIQPAELGDSAVYLCASSLGPSSYNEQFFGPGTRLTVL.

This chain joins TRBV5-1 and TRBJ1-4; 7 nucleotides line up with TRBD1. Looked up from germline, CDR1 is SGHRS and CDR2 is YFSETQ. V dropped 5 bases and J dropped 7; count of bases not matched to a gene: 5. There are 13 residues in the CDR3. The CDR3: CASRTGTVEKLFF. The DNA of the CDR3 is TGCGCCAGCAGGACAGGGACGGTTGAAAAACTGTTTTTT.

This chain uses TRBV6-6 with TRBJ1-1; D gene ambiguous. CDR1 and CDR2 (germline): MNHNY, SVGAGI (reference sequence). This CDR3 spans 13 amino acids. V was trimmed by 7 bases and J by 1 base, leaving 10 bases between them. This CDR3 is CASKDRSNTEAFF. CDR3 coding DNA: TGTGCCAGCAAAGACCGATCGAACACTGAAGCTTTCTTT.

V gene TRBV7-6 combines with J gene TRBJ2-2, with D tentatively TRBD1 or TRBD2 (9 bases each). The CDR3 has 19 residues. The germline V and J ends were trimmed by 5 bases and 4 bases, with 26 bases remaining between them. The V gene's germline CDR1 is SGHVS and CDR2 FNYEAQ. CDR3 in amino acids: CASSTTGGLAGLATGELFF. Here the CDR3 DNA reads TGTGCCAGCAGCACTACAGGGGGCCTAGCGGGATTAGCCACCGGGGAGCTGTTTTTT.

The J gene is TRBJ2-1, the V gene TRBV29-1; D is ambiguous. The germline V and J ends were trimmed by 0 bases and 5 bases, with 5 bases remaining between them. This CDR3 is built from 12 residues. Germline CDR1 and CDR2: SQVTM and ANQGSEA. CDR3 coding DNA: TGCAGCGTTGAAGAGTGGCACAATGAGCAGTTCTTC. This encodes CSVEEWHNEQFF.

This clonotype was observed at least ten times. The rearrangement uses TRBV7-9 and TRBJ2-7; D is possibly TRBD2 (6 bases). V lost 5 bases, J lost 6 bases, and 11 bases lay in between. Germline V gives CDR1 SEHNR, CDR2 FQNEAQ (reference sequence). This CDR3 comprises 12 residues. CDR3 in DNA: TGTGCCAGCAGCGGGACTCCTCTCGAGCAGTACTTC. It codes for CASSGTPLEQYF. Variable domain in full (rest from reference TRBV7-9 and TRBJ2-7): DTGVSQNPRHKITKRGQNVTFRCDPISEHNRLYWYRQTLGQGPEFLTYFQNEAQLEKSRLLSDRFSAERPKGSFSTLEIQRTEQGDSAMYLCASSGTPLEQYFGPGTRLTVT.